The entry below describes one T cell receptor (beta chain). The entry originates in a study of T cell responses to AZD1222 COVID-19 vaccine. V lost 5 bases and J 4 bases, leaving 9 bases between the germline ends. Germline CDR1 and CDR2: PRHDT and FYEKMQ (reference sequence). CDR3 size: 12 residues. The repertoire was sequenced with immunoSEQ multiplex PCR; TCRdb's copy has only in-frame clones and lacks some. Found here are 140,000 or so clones, approximately 91% of them singletons; the top ten hold around 1.8%. The receptor comes from an adult who received the AZD1222 COVID-19 vaccine. This sample comprised peripheral blood, obtained 28 days after the second AZD1222 dose. The gene calls are TRBV13 and TRBJ2-7; D perhaps matches TRBD2 (5 bases). CDR3 protein: CASSGRGYEQYF. CDR3 nucleotide sequence: TGTGCCAGCAGCGGCCGGGGATACGAGCAGTACTTC.